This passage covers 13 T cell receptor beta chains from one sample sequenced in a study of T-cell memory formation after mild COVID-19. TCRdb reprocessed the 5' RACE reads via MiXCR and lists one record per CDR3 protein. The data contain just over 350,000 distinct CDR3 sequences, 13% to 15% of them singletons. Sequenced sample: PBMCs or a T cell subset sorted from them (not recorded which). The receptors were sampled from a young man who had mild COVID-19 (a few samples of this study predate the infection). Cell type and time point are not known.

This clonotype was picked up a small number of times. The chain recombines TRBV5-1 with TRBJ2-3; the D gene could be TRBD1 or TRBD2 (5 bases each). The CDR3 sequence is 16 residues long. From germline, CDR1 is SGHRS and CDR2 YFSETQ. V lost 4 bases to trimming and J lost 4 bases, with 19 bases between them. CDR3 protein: CASSRSGPGFADTQYF. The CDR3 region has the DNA TGCGCCAGCAGCCGGTCGGGGCCCGGTTTCGCAGATACGCAGTATTTT.

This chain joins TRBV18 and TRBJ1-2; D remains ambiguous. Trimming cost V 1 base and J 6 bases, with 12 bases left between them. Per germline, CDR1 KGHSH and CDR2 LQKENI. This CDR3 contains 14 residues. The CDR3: CASSPQEGYDGYTF. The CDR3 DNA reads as TGTGCCAGCTCACCACAGGAAGGGTATGATGGCTACACCTTC. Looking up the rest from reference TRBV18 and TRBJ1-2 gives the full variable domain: NAGVMQNPRHLVRRRGQEARLRCSPMKGHSHVYWYRQLPEEGLKFMVYLQKENIIDESGMPKERFSAEFPKEGPSILRIQQVVRGDSAAYFCASSPQEGYDGYTFGSGTRLTVV.

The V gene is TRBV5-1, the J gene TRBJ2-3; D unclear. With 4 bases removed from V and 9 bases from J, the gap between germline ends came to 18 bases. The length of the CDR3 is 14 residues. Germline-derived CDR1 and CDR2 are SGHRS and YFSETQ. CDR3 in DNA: TGCGCCAGCAGCCAGGAGACTCCGCCTAGGACGCAGTATTTT. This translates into CASSQETPPRTQYF. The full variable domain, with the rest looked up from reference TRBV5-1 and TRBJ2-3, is KAGVTQTPRYLIKTRGQQVTLSCSPISGHRSVSWYQQTPGQGLQFLFEYFSETQRNKGNFPGRFSGRQFSNSRSEMNVSTLELGDSALYLCASSQETPPRTQYFGPGTRLTVL.

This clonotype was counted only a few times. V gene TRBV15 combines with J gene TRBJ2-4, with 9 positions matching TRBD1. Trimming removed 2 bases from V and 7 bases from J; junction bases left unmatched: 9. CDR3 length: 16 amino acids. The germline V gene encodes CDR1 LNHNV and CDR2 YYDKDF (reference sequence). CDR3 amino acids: CATSRTRTGAGNIQYF. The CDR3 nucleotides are TGTGCCACCAGCAGAACTAGGACAGGGGCGGGCAACATTCAGTACTTC. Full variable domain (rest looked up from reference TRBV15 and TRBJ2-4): DAMVIQNPRYQVTQFGKPVTLSCSQTLNHNVMYWYQQKSSQAPKLLFHYYDKDFNNEADTPDNFQSRRPNTSFCFLDIRSPGLGDTAMYLCATSRTRTGAGNIQYFGAGTRLSVL.

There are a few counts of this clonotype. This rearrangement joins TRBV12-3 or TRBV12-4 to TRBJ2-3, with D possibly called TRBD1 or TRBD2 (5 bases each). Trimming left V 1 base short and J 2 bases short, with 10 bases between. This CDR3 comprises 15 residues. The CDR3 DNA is TGTGCCAGCAGTTTAGGTGGGGGATACACAGATACGCAGTATTTT. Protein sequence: CASSLGGGYTDTQYF.

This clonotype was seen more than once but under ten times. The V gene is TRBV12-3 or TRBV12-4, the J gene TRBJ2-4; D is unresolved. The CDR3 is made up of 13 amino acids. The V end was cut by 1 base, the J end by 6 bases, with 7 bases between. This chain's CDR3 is CASSLDRRNIQYF. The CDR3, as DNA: TGTGCCAGCAGTTTAGACAGAAGAAACATTCAGTACTTC.

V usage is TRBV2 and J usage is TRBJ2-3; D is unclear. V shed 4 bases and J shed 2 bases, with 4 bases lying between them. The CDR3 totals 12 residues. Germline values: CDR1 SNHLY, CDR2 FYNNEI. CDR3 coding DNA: TGTGCCAGCAGTGTCGTCACAGATACGCAGTATTTT. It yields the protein CASSVVTDTQYF.

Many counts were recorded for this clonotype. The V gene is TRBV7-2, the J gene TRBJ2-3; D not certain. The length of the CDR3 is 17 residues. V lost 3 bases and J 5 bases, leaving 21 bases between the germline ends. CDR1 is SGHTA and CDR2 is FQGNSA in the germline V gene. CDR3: CASSFSPGPQFRDTQYF. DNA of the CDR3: TGTGCCAGCAGCTTCAGCCCCGGGCCCCAGTTCCGAGATACGCAGTATTTT.

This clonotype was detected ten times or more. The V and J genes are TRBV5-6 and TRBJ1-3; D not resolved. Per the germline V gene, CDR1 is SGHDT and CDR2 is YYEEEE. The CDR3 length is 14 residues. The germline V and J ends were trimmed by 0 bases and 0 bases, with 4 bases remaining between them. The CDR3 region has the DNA TGTGCCAGCAGCTTGGAGAGCTCTGGAAACACCATATATTTT. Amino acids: CASSLESSGNTIYF.

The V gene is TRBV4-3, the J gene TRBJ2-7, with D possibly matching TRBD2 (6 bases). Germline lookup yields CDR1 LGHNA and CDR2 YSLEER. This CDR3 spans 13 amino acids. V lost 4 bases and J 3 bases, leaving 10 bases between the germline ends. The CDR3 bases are TGCGCCAGCAGCCCGGGAGAGGGCTACGAGCAGTACTTC. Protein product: CASSPGEGYEQYF.

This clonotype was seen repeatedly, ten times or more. The chain's CDR3 is CASSVAVNTEAFF. CDR3 DNA sequence: TGTGCCAGCTCGGTGGCGGTGAACACTGAAGCTTTCTTT. The gene calls are TRBV9 and TRBJ1-1, with D unresolved. Germline V gives CDR1 SGDLS, CDR2 YYNGEE. Trimming took off 7 bases at V and 0 bases at J, with 10 bases between the two ends. The CDR3 covers 13 residues. The whole variable domain, remainder taken from reference TRBV9 and TRBJ1-1, is DSGVTQTPKHLITATGQRVTLRCSPRSGDLSVYWYQQSLDQGLQFLIQYYNGEERAKGNILERFSAQQFPDLHSELNLSSLELGDSALYFCASSVAVNTEAFFGQGTRLTVV.

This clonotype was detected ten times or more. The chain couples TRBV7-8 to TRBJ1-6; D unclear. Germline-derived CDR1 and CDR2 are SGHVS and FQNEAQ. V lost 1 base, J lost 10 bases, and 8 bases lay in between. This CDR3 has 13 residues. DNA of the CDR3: TGTGCCAGCAGCTTAGGAGGTGGGTCACCCCTCCACTTT. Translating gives CASSLGGGSPLHF.

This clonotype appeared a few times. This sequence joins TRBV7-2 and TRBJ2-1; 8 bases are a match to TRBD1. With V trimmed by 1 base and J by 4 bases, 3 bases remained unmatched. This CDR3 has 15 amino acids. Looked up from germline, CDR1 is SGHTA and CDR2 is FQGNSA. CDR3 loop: CASSLDGTGYNEQFF. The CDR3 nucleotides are TGTGCCAGCAGCTTAGATGGGACAGGTTACAATGAGCAGTTCTTC.